In this sample, the clone carrying this T cell receptor (beta chain) turned up a few times. Its specificity is unknown. These data belong to a study of T cell responses to AZD1222 COVID-19 vaccine. Findings and caveats of the study: It should be noted that donors were predominantly white British and more often female, and clonal diversity was possibly underestimated. Repertoires in all cases were sampled only once the peak T cell response had passed. Two doses of AZD1222 preceded a rise in Spike-specific TCR breadth and depth.

Profiling relied on immunoSEQ multiplex PCR, and the TCRdb table lists in-frame clones only, not all of them. The sample includes just over 150,000 clones, around 87% seen only once; the top ten take roughly 9.7%. V shed 3 bases and J shed 4 bases, with 9 bases lying between them. CDR3 length equals 13 residues. This chain joins TRBV12-3 or TRBV12-4 and TRBJ2-5, with D possibly being TRBD1 or TRBD2 (6 bases each). The sequencing here drew on peripheral blood, taken 28 days after the second AZD1222 dose. This clonotype originated in an adult who received the AZD1222 COVID-19 vaccine. CDR3 sequence: CASSFRGGETQYF. The DNA of the CDR3 is TGTGCCAGCAGTTTCAGGGGAGGAGAGACCCAGTACTTC.